The TCR beta chain described here comes from a study of shared clonotypes between healthy human individuals. Study information: Three plates each covered CD4 naive and memory; CD8 naive two, CD8 memory one. Study-level points and caveats: Across subsets, estimated richness was generally greater for naive than for memory populations.

Clones were sequenced by immunoSEQ multiplex PCR, and TCRdb holds only the in-frame ones, with some missing. The table records around 940,000 clones, roughly 72% of them present only once. Those who donated were healthy HIV-negative adults, with no recent acute infections or vaccinations reported. Germline loops: CDR1 SNHLY, CDR2 FYNNEI. This CDR3 spans 15 amino acids. Trimming took off 7 bases at V and 14 bases at J, with 24 bases between the two ends. Concerning this clone: Antigen specificity is unknown.

The sequence was obtained from a man younger than 30 in good health. Sequenced: memory CD4+ T cells sorted from blood. Documented subset: CD45RA-negative fraction. V and J are TRBV2 and TRBJ1-6; TRBD1 is a possible D gene (5 bases). DNA of the CDR3: TGTGCCAGCAACGAGTTCGGCACTCCCGGGGGGTCCCTCCACTTT. Protein: CASNEFGTPGGSLHF.